This entry describes one T cell receptor beta chain. This sample is part of a study of technical replicates of blood from several donors. Some clones are missing from TCRdb's copy, which holds only in-frame ones; the method was immunoSEQ multiplex PCR. The table shows tens of thousands of clones, with less than 98% occurring only once. The length of the CDR3 is 14 residues. The V and J ends lost 0 bases and 1 base respectively, with 6 bases between them. Germline values: CDR1 LGHNA, CDR2 YNFKEQ. The chain recombines TRBV4-2 with TRBJ1-2; D not resolved. Sequenced input: T cells isolated from PBMCs. This TCR was recovered from a human donor in good health. The CDR3 DNA sequence: TGTGCCAGCAGCCAAGAAAAGCTTAACTATGGCTACACCTTC. It codes for CASSQEKLNYGYTF.